These 31 T cell receptor beta chains were all obtained from the same sample, sequenced in a study of blood T cell repertoires in COVID-19. Clones were read by immunoSEQ multiplex PCR, and TCRdb kept only the in-frame ones, dropping some. In the table there are 310,000 or so clones, approximately 90% of which are singletons. The sample consisted of peripheral blood. These receptor sequences come from a man younger than 40 with COVID-19, enrolled during active disease.

CDR3 coding DNA: TGTGCCAGCGCCTCCGAGGACAGGAGTAATGAAAAACTGTTTTTT. Its protein is CASASEDRSNEKLFF. The chain recombines TRBV19 with TRBJ1-4, with TRBD1 identical over 7 bases. The CDR3 is 15 residues long. V was pared by 9 bases and J by 4 bases, with 11 bases of the junction left unmatched. CDR1 and CDR2 (germline): LNHDA, SQIVND (reference sequence).

The chain joins TRBV6-1 to TRBJ1-1; maybe TRBD1 (6 bases). This CDR3 has 15 amino acids. Germline V gene lookup returns CDR1 MNHNS and CDR2 SASEGT. V lost 0 bases, J lost 5 bases, and 13 bases lay in between. The CDR3 DNA is TGTGCCAGCAGTGAAGCGCAGGGGCGGTGGACTGAAGCTTTCTTT. This translates into CASSEAQGRWTEAFF.

This sequence joins TRBV3-1 (or the pseudogene TRBV3-2) and TRBJ1-2, with 11 positions matching TRBD1. V shed 0 bases and J 4 bases; nucleotides not matched to a gene: 4. The CDR3 loop spans 16 amino acids. Per the germline V gene, CDR1 is LGHDT and CDR2 is YNNKEL (reference sequence). Here the CDR3 reads CASSQDYGTGGYGYTF. CDR3 DNA sequence: TGTGCCAGCAGCCAAGATTACGGGACAGGGGGCTATGGCTACACCTTC.

Remarks on this clone: The sample carries other DNA sequences with the same CDR3. This rearrangement joins TRBV19 to TRBJ1-5, with 7 bases identical to TRBD1. With V trimmed by 3 bases and J by 1 base, 3 bases remained unmatched. Germline V lookup: CDR1 LNHDA, CDR2 SQIVND (reference sequence). The CDR3 has 15 amino acids. The CDR3 DNA sequence: TGTGCCAGTAGTATTGGGACAGCAAGCAATCAGCCCCAGCATTTT. Amino acid sequence: CASSIGTASNQPQHF.

This chain uses TRBV9 with TRBJ2-3; tentatively, D is TRBD2 (6 bases). CDR3 length: 16 residues. V was shortened by 0 bases and J by 4 bases, with 15 bases between the two germline ends. Germline CDR1 and CDR2: SGDLS and YYNGEE. The CDR3 DNA is TGTGCCAGCAGCGTAGATTATAGCGGCCTCCCAGATACGCAGTATTTT. This sequence encodes CASSVDYSGLPDTQYF.

The chain is built from TRBV18 and TRBJ1-2; D may be TRBD1 (5 bases). The CDR3 contains 14 residues. Between the trimmed V and J ends, which lost 2 bases and 0 bases, there was a span of 7 bases. In germline, CDR1 is KGHSH, CDR2 LQKENI. DNA of the CDR3: TGTGCCAGCTCACCAGGGGCTTCTAACTATGGCTACACCTTC. As protein: CASSPGASNYGYTF.

The gene calls are TRBV28 and TRBJ2-1; 14 bases match TRBD2. V gave up 3 bases and J gave up 7 bases; unmatched junction bases: 8. Germline lookup yields CDR1 MDHEN and CDR2 SYDVKM. The CDR3 runs 17 residues. CDR3 region: CASSFSLGLAGENEQFF. The DNA of the CDR3 is TGTGCCAGCAGTTTCTCACTGGGACTAGCGGGAGAGAATGAGCAGTTCTTC.

The V call is TRBV7-2, the J call TRBJ2-1, with 8 bases identical to TRBD2. Germline loops: CDR1 SGHTA, CDR2 FQGNSA. V shed 1 base, J shed 3 bases, and the junction held 2 bases outside the gene matches. CDR3 length: 15 amino acids. CDR3 DNA sequence: TGTGCCAGCAGCTTAGTCGGGGGGGACTACAATGAGCAGTTCTTC. This gives the protein CASSLVGGDYNEQFF.

This clone was detected only a few times. The chain links TRBV5-4 to TRBJ1-4; 7 nucleotides align to TRBD1. Losses at the gene ends were 4 bases for V and 6 bases for J; bases not matched to a gene: 6. Germline CDR1 reads SGHNT; CDR2 reads YYREEE (reference sequence). The CDR3 has 14 amino acids. DNA of the CDR3: TGTGCCAGCAGCCCAGACAGGGCGGATGAAAAACTGTTTTTT. The encoded protein is CASSPDRADEKLFF.

The rearrangement links TRBV5-5 to TRBJ1-1; maybe TRBD1 (5 bases). V dropped 4 bases and J dropped 1 base, with 17 bases sitting between them. Germline V CDR1 and CDR2: SGHKS, YYEKEE (reference sequence). CDR3 length: 16 amino acids. CDR3 sequence (DNA): TGTGCCAGCAGCCCCCAGGTGGTCAGGGAGAACACTGAAGCTTTCTTT. It yields the protein CASSPQVVRENTEAFF.

The V call is TRBV9, the J call TRBJ1-2; TRBD1 is a possible D gene (6 bases). CDR3 length equals 15 residues. V shed 6 bases and J shed 5 bases, with 20 bases lying between them. Germline lookup yields CDR1 SGDLS and CDR2 YYNGEE. This CDR3 reads CASIPLAGAWYGYTF. The CDR3 nucleotides are TGTGCCAGCATTCCCCTAGCAGGGGCCTGGTATGGCTACACCTTC.

V and J are TRBV29-1 and TRBJ1-2, with TRBD1 matching over 7 bases. CDR1 SQVTM and CDR2 ANQGSEA come from the germline V gene. The CDR3 runs 15 residues. J gave up 7 bases and V 3 bases, and 14 bases lay outside the gene matches. The CDR3 loop reads CSVDAGQGGAVGYTF. The CDR3 coding sequence is TGCAGCGTTGATGCGGGGCAGGGGGGAGCGGTTGGCTACACCTTC.

The rearrangement joins TRBV7-8 to TRBJ1-2; D is undetermined. Germline V lookup: CDR1 SGHVS, CDR2 FQNEAQ. The CDR3 is 14 residues long. V lost 3 bases and J lost 4, with 12 bases in between. CDR3 sequence reads: CASSFNIFAYGYTF. DNA of the CDR3: TGTGCCAGCAGCTTCAACATTTTTGCCTATGGCTACACCTTC.

The J gene is TRBJ1-1, the V gene TRBV11-2, with TRBD1 matching 11 bases. Germline CDR1 and CDR2: SGHAT and FQNNGV. This CDR3 spans 14 amino acids. The V segment lost 5 bases and the J segment 5 bases; nucleotides outside the gene matches: 4. CDR3 in amino acids: CASSPGTGGTEAFF. CDR3 nucleotides: TGTGCCAGCAGCCCCGGGACAGGGGGGACTGAAGCTTTCTTT.

The chain recombines TRBV5-1 with TRBJ1-4; D is unclear. The CDR3 runs 14 residues. The V and J ends lost 0 bases and 8 bases respectively, with 11 bases between them. CDR1 is SGHRS, CDR2 YFSETQ, per germline. The CDR3 DNA is TGCGCCAGCAGCTTGGGAGGGAGTGGCGAAAAACTGTTTTTT. It codes for CASSLGGSGEKLFF.

V gene TRBV7-3 combines with J gene TRBJ1-1; tentatively, D is TRBD1 (5 bases). V lost 2 bases to trimming and J lost 0 bases, with 7 bases between them. CDR3 length: 14 residues. Germline assignment: CDR1 SGHTA and CDR2 FQGTGA. The CDR3: CASSLAGMNTEAFF. CDR3 nucleotides: TGTGCCAGCAGCTTAGCAGGGATGAACACTGAAGCTTTCTTT.

The chain recombines TRBV7-9 with TRBJ1-2; 11 bases fit TRBD1. Per the germline V gene, CDR1 is SEHNR and CDR2 is FQNEAQ (reference sequence). The junction had 9 bases not matched to a gene; V was cut back by 5 bases and J by 7 bases. CDR3 length: 15 residues. The CDR3 protein is CASSRDRGVLVGYTF. The CDR3 DNA sequence: TGTGCCAGCAGCCGGGACAGGGGGGTTCTGGTTGGCTACACCTTC.

The V call is TRBV16, the J call TRBJ2-7; D gene unclear. This CDR3 spans 15 amino acids. V lost 0 bases to trimming and J lost 0 bases, with 9 bases between them. CDR1 is KGHSY and CDR2 is FQNENV in the germline V gene. CDR3 amino acids: CASSQSSARSYEQYF. In DNA form, the CDR3 reads TGTGCCAGCAGCCAATCAAGCGCGCGCTCCTACGAGCAGTACTTC.

This chain links TRBV6-5 with TRBJ1-1; D is undetermined. The germline V and J ends were trimmed by 0 bases and 3 bases, with 5 bases remaining between them. This CDR3 has 13 residues. The germline V gene encodes CDR1 MNHEY and CDR2 SVGAGI. CDR3: CASSYSGYTEAFF. CDR3 sequence (DNA): TGTGCCAGCAGTTACTCGGGCTACACTGAAGCTTTCTTT.

The genes are TRBV6-5 and TRBJ1-3; D not resolved. The CDR3 extends over 13 amino acids. Between the trimmed V and J ends, which lost 2 bases and 4 bases, there was a span of 6 bases. In germline, CDR1 is MNHEY, CDR2 SVGAGI. The CDR3 region is CASSYLQGNTIYF. The CDR3 DNA is TGTGCCAGCAGTTACCTCCAGGGAAACACCATATATTTT.

J is TRBJ2-3 and V is TRBV28, with 9 bases lining up with TRBD2. This CDR3 has 16 residues. Germline V gene sequence: CDR1 MDHEN, CDR2 SYDVKM. The trim removed 5 bases at V and 5 bases at J, leaving 11 bases unmatched. This CDR3 is CASSPEGGRAGDTQYF. The DNA for the CDR3 is TGTGCCAGCAGTCCCGAGGGCGGGAGGGCCGGAGATACGCAGTATTTT.

V is TRBV12-5 and J is TRBJ2-1; D might be TRBD1 (5 bases). Germline CDR1 reads LGHNT; CDR2 reads FRNRAP. The CDR3 sequence is 13 residues long. With 3 bases removed from V and 6 bases from J, the gap between germline ends came to 9 bases. The CDR3: CASGLSGINEQFF. CDR3 sequence (DNA): TGTGCTAGTGGTTTATCAGGGATCAATGAGCAGTTCTTC.

The rearrangement uses TRBV4-2 and TRBJ1-6, with 10 bases that match TRBD1. The germline gives CDR1 LGHNA, CDR2 YNFKEQ. After removal of 0 bases from V and 3 bases from J, the junction contained 5 bases not matched to a gene. CDR3 length: 18 residues. The CDR3 DNA reads TGTGCCAGCAGCCAAGATCAGACAGGGGGCTACTATAATTCACCCCTCCACTTT. Protein: CASSQDQTGGYYNSPLHF.

The chain has TRBV7-3 and TRBJ2-1, with D perhaps matching TRBD2 (6 bases). Trimming removed 1 base at V and 4 bases at J, with 11 bases between. CDR1 and CDR2 (germline): SGHTA, FQGTGA. The CDR3 spans 15 residues. CDR3 amino acids: CASSLSPSVYNEQFF. CDR3 coding DNA: TGTGCCAGCAGCTTAAGCCCTAGCGTTTACAATGAGCAGTTCTTC. Together with reference TRBV7-3 and TRBJ2-1, the CDR3 gives the full variable domain: GAGVSQTPSNKVTEKGKYVELRCDPISGHTALYWYRQSLGQGPEFLIYFQGTGAADDSGLPNDRFFAVRPEGSVSTLKIQRTERGDSAVYLCASSLSPSVYNEQFFGPGTRLTVL.

The genes are TRBV29-1 and TRBJ1-2; 12 bases match TRBD1. V shed 6 bases, J shed 0 bases, and the junction held 11 bases outside the gene matches. Germline V gene data show CDR1 as SQVTM and CDR2 as ANQGSEA. This CDR3 has 17 amino acids. The CDR3: CSVQPGQGARANYGYTF. CDR3 nucleotide sequence: TGCAGCGTGCAACCGGGACAGGGGGCGCGAGCTAACTATGGCTACACCTTC.

This clone was detected a few times. Other DNA sequences of this sample code for an identical CDR3. V and J are TRBV6-5 and TRBJ2-2, with D possibly being TRBD1 (6 bases). Trimming pared 5 bases from V and 5 bases from J, leaving 9 bases between. CDR1 is MNHEY, CDR2 SVGAGI, per germline. The CDR3 extends over 13 amino acids. In nucleotides, the CDR3 is TGTGCCAGCAGTCCACAGGGAACCGGGGAGCTGTTTTTT. Protein: CASSPQGTGELFF.

The V call is TRBV5-1, the J call TRBJ2-3, with 8 bases lining up with TRBD2. Germline-derived CDR1 and CDR2 are SGHRS and YFSETQ. CDR3 length: 13 amino acids. V lost 5 bases and J lost 6; bases outside the gene matches: 5. The CDR3 is CASSSPGGDTQYF. The CDR3 bases are TGCGCCAGCAGTAGTCCGGGAGGGGATACGCAGTATTTT.

A note on this clone: Other DNA sequences in the sample encode the same CDR3. The chain is built from TRBV7-9 and TRBJ2-7; 7 nucleotides align to TRBD1. Germline loops: CDR1 SEHNR, CDR2 FQNEAQ (reference sequence). The V gene end was trimmed by 4 bases and the J gene end by 2 bases; junction bases not matched to a gene: 2. CDR3 length: 13 residues. The CDR3 DNA reads TGTGCCAGCAGCTGGGGGACAGCCTACGAGCAGTACTTC. Translation: CASSWGTAYEQYF.

The chain combines TRBV7-3 with TRBJ2-3; D remains ambiguous. Per germline, CDR1 SGHTA and CDR2 FQGTGA. This CDR3 is 14 amino acids long. Trimming stripped 5 bases from V and 4 bases from J, with 13 bases between. CDR3 in amino acids: CASSPMTLSDTQYF. The CDR3 DNA reads TGTGCCAGCAGCCCGATGACTCTCTCAGATACGCAGTATTTT.

The rearrangement links TRBV7-9 to TRBJ1-2; possibly TRBD1 for D (5 bases). This CDR3 is 17 amino acids long. Trimming stripped 1 base from V and 2 bases from J, with 17 bases between. Germline V gene lookup returns CDR1 SEHNR and CDR2 FQNEAQ (reference sequence). In DNA, the CDR3 is TGTGCCAGCAGCTTAGGTTTGTTCGGGGGAACAAACTATGGCTACACCTTC. Translating gives CASSLGLFGGTNYGYTF.

This chain uses TRBV6-6 with TRBJ2-7; a possible D gene is TRBD1 (5 bases). CDR1 and CDR2 from the germline V gene are MNHNY and SVGAGI (reference sequence). The CDR3 totals 12 residues. The V end lost 8 bases, the J end lost 3 bases, and 11 bases lay between the germline ends. CDR3 sequence: CASSAGHYEQYF. The CDR3 DNA reads as TGTGCCAGCTCCGCCGGACACTACGAGCAGTACTTC.